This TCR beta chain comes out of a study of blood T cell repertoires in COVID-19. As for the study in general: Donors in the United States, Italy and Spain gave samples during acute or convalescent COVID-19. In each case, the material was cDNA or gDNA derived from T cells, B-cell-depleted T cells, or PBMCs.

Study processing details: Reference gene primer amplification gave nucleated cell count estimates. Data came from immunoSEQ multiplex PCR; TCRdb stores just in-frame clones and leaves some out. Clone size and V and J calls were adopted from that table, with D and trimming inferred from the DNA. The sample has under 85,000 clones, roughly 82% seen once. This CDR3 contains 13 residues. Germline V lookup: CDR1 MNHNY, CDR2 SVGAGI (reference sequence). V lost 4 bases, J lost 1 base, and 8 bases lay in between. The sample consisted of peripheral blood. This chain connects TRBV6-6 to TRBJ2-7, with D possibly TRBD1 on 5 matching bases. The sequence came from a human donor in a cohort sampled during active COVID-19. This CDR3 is CASSSQGSYEQYF. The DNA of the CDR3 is TGTGCCAGCAGTTCGCAGGGTTCCTACGAGCAGTACTTC.